Listed below are T cell receptor beta chains from one sample, sequenced in a study of blood T cell repertoires in COVID-19. Produced via immunoSEQ multiplex PCR; TCRdb's table is partial and in-frame only. The sample contains more than 200,000 clones, roughly 84% of which appear only once. The sequencing input was PBMCs or T cells enriched from blood (not recorded which). These TCRs come from a man between 25 and 39 years old in a cohort exposed to, infected with or recovered from COVID-19 (not recorded which). Both conserved end residues are part of each CDR3. The order of the fields is V gene, D gene, CDR3 length, J gene, clone size, CDR3 DNA, CDR3 protein. A D gene is named only where the DNA matches it firmly. Where a row states a size, it is once, few, many or the class of an expanded clone; other rows omit it.

TRBV6-4	TRBD2	13	TRBJ2-3	NA	TGTGCCAGCGCGCGGGAGCGGCAAGATACGCAGTATTTT	CASARERQDTQYF
TRBV5-1	NA	13	TRBJ1-2	NA	TGCGCCAGCAGCTTGGGCTATTCCTATGGCTACACCTTC	CASSLGYSYGYTF
TRBV28	TRBD1	14	TRBJ1-2	NA	TGTGCCAGCAGTCCGGGACAGGCCAACTATGGCTACACCTTC	CASSPGQANYGYTF
TRBV9	TRBD1	16	TRBJ2-7	few	TGTGCCAGCAGCGAGAGCCCTGGGGGACAGGGAAGCGAGCAGTACTTC	CASSESPGGQGSEQYF
TRBV28	TRBD2	13	TRBJ2-5	NA	TGTGCCAGCAGTCGTAGCGGGAGCCGGGGGCGGTACTTC	CASSRSGSRGRYF
TRBV10-2	NA	14	TRBJ2-1	NA	TGCGCCAGCAGTGACCGGTTGAGAGCGAATGAGCAGTTCTTC	CASSDRLRANEQFF
TRBV28	TRBD1	14	TRBJ1-2	once	TGTGCCAGCAGTGTTACAGGGGCTCTGCTCGGCTACACCTTC	CASSVTGALLGYTF
TRBV3-1/TRBV3-2	TRBD2	16	TRBJ2-5	once	TGTGCCAGCAGCCATTCAAGCGGGAGGGCCGTAGAGACCCAGTACTTC	CASSHSSGRAVETQYF
TRBV28	NA	16	TRBJ2-3	once	TGTGCCAGCAGTCCCGGGGCTAGCGCTAGCACAGATACGCAGTATTTT	CASSPGASASTDTQYF
TRBV9	TRBD1	13	TRBJ1-3	once	TGTGCCAGCAGCGGGGGACAGGGAAACACCATATATTTT	CASSGGQGNTIYF
TRBV18	NA	16	TRBJ2-1	NA	TGTGCCAGCTCACCGCTCGGGCAGGGGATATACAATGAGCAGTTCTTC	CASSPLGQGIYNEQFF
TRBV29-1	TRBD2	14	TRBJ2-5	NA	TGCAGCGTTCTGACTAGCGGGAGGGGTGAGACCCAGTACTTC	CSVLTSGRGETQYF
TRBV6-5	TRBD1	16	TRBJ1-6	NA	TGTGCCAGCAGTTACTCTGCTGTCAGGGGGTATTCACCCCTCCACTTT	CASSYSAVRGYSPLHF
TRBV7-8	TRBD1	16	TRBJ1-6	NA	TGTGCCAGCAGCTTTACAGGGGGCCTGGTAGGATCACCCCTCCACTTT	CASSFTGGLVGSPLHF
TRBV27	TRBD1	16	TRBJ1-5	NA	TGTGCCAGCACCCCTAGAGACAGGGAAAGCAATCAGCCCCAGCATTTT	CASTPRDRESNQPQHF
TRBV27	NA	16	TRBJ1-6	few	TGTGCCAGCAGGGAACCTAGCAACTCCTATAATTCACCCCTCCACTTT	CASREPSNSYNSPLHF
TRBV2	NA	15	TRBJ2-1	once	TGTGCCAGCAGTGAAGCGCTGTGGGGGCACAATGAGCAGTTCTTC	CASSEALWGHNEQFF
TRBV25-1	NA	15	TRBJ1-5	NA	TGTGCCAGCAGTCCCTCCGGGTCCCTCAATCAGCCCCAGCATTTT	CASSPSGSLNQPQHF
TRBV6-5	NA	14	TRBJ1-6	NA	TGTGCCAGCAGCAGGACAATCGATAATTCACCCCTCCACTTT	CASSRTIDNSPLHF
TRBV3-1/TRBV3-2	NA	12	TRBJ2-7	NA	TGTGCCAGCAGCCAAGTCACAGACGAGCAGTACTTC	CASSQVTDEQYF
TRBV24-1	TRBD2	15	TRBJ2-1	NA	TGTGCCACCAGTGCGGGAGCGGGAGGGTTTCGTGAGCAGTTCTTC	CATSAGAGGFREQFF
TRBV29-1	NA	12	TRBJ2-7	NA	TGCAGCGTTGAAGAGAAGGGGGAAGAGCAGTACTTC	CSVEEKGEEQYF
TRBV11-2	TRBD1	16	TRBJ1-3	NA	TGTGCCAGCAGCTCCCTCCGGACAGGGTTTGGAAACACCATATATTTT	CASSSLRTGFGNTIYF
TRBV27	TRBD2	16	TRBJ2-1	NA	TGTGCCAGCAGTTTAGCGGGGGGACCGACCTACAATGAGCAGTTCTTC	CASSLAGGPTYNEQFF
TRBV7-3	TRBD2	17	TRBJ2-3	few	TGTGCCAGCAGCTTAACCTTCGCGGGAGGTAGCACAGATACGCAGTATTTT	CASSLTFAGGSTDTQYF
TRBV21-1	NA	17	TRBJ2-7	NA	TGTGCCAGCTCTTCCTTTTTGGCGCCGGGACTAGTCGTCGAGCAGTACTTC	CASSSFLAPGLVVEQYF
TRBV4-3	NA	15	TRBJ1-1	NA	TGCGCCAGCAGCCAAGAAAGGAACAGGAACACTGAAGCTTTCTTT	CASSQERNRNTEAFF
TRBV19	NA	13	TRBJ2-3	NA	TGTGCCAGTAGTAGACGAGCGGCAGATACGCAGTATTTT	CASSRRAADTQYF
TRBV6-5	NA	13	TRBJ2-1	NA	TGTGCCAGCAGTTACGGGGGCGGGAATGAGCAGTTCTTC	CASSYGGGNEQFF
TRBV5-3	NA	16	TRBJ1-2	NA	TGTGCCAGAAGCTTGGAGACAGGCCGCACGGGCTATGGCTACACCTTC	CARSLETGRTGYGYTF
TRBV9	NA	21	TRBJ1-1	NA	TGTGCCAGCAGCGTAGAGAAGGTGTGGTTACAGGTGGCCGCCCAAAACACTGAAGCTTTCTTT	CASSVEKVWLQVAAQNTEAFF
TRBV9	NA	14	TRBJ2-7	NA	TGTGCCAGCAGCGTAGGTTACGGGTCCTACGAGCAGTACTTC	CASSVGYGSYEQYF
TRBV7-2	TRBD2	18	TRBJ2-5	NA	TGTGCCAGCAGCTTAGAAGGGCGACTAGCGGGAGTGGGGGAGACCCAGTACTTC	CASSLEGRLAGVGETQYF
TRBV11-2	NA	17	TRBJ2-6	once	TGTGCCAGCAGCTCCAGCTTAGGCGGGTCCGGGGCCAACGTCCTGACTTTC	CASSSSLGGSGANVLTF
TRBV6-6	TRBD2	16	TRBJ2-2	once	TGTGCCAGCAGTTACTCGGGGGAGGGCCGCACCGGGGAGCTGTTTTTT	CASSYSGEGRTGELFF
TRBV28	NA	13	TRBJ1-5	NA	TGTGCCAGCAGTGGAGGGCCGCGACGGCCCCAGCATTTT	CASSGGPRRPQHF
TRBV28	NA	13	TRBJ2-7	NA	TGTGCCAGCAGTTTTTCAGGGAGGTACGAGCAGTACTTC	CASSFSGRYEQYF
TRBV6-5	TRBD1	15	TRBJ1-6	NA	TGTGCCAGCACCCTAAATCCAGGGGGCAAATCACCCCTCCACTTT	CASTLNPGGKSPLHF
TRBV5-1	NA	15	TRBJ2-5	NA	TGCGCCAGCAGCTTGTCTGTGGGGGCGCTCGAGACCCAGTACTTC	CASSLSVGALETQYF
TRBV7-3	TRBD2	21	TRBJ2-1	NA	TGTGCCAGCAGCTTAGGCCGGGTTCTAGCGGGAGATTCCGCCTACTACAATGAGCAGTTCTTC	CASSLGRVLAGDSAYYNEQFF
TRBV24-1	NA	16	TRBJ2-1	once	TGTGCCACCAGTGATTTTTCGGGGAGTACGCGCCATGAGCAGTTCTTC	CATSDFSGSTRHEQFF
TRBV4-2	TRBD1	18	TRBJ2-7	NA	TGTGCCAGCAGCCACCCAGCCATCTCCGACAGGGCACATATCGAGCAGTACTTC	CASSHPAISDRAHIEQYF
TRBV7-8	NA	14	TRBJ2-5	once	TGTGCCAGCAGCTTAACGGCGGGACCAGAGACCCAGTACTTC	CASSLTAGPETQYF
TRBV4-1	NA	17	TRBJ1-1	NA	TGCGCCAGCAGCCAAGATACGAGCATTTCGATGAACACTGAAGCTTTCTTT	CASSQDTSISMNTEAFF
TRBV25-1	TRBD1	13	TRBJ1-4	many	TGTGCCAGCAGCCTGACAGGGACGGAAAAACTGTTTTTT	CASSLTGTEKLFF
TRBV27	NA	16	TRBJ1-5	NA	TGTGCCAGCAGTTTAAATCGGGACTCAAAGAATCAGCCCCAGCATTTT	CASSLNRDSKNQPQHF
TRBV25-1	NA	16	TRBJ1-4	once	TGTGCCAGCAGTGAAGAAGTCTATGCAACTAATGAAAAACTGTTTTTT	CASSEEVYATNEKLFF
TRBV5-6	TRBD1	15	TRBJ1-1	NA	TGTGCCAGCAGCTTGAGACAGGGTTTGGTCACTGAAGCTTTCTTT	CASSLRQGLVTEAFF